This TCR beta chain was identified in a study of glioma-infiltrating T cells. Notes on the study in general: Signature shared blood CDR3 motifs were enriched in low-divergence and depleted in high-divergence patients.

In this sample, this clonotype turned up many times. Its matching antigen is unknown. The iRepertoire nested amplicon-rescue multiplex PCR amplified TCR alpha and beta CDR3s from RNA. TCRdb used MiXCR to reprocess the multiplex PCR reads, holding one entry per CDR3 protein. The sample lists around 350,000 distinct CDR3 sequences; roughly two fifths were seen once. Unmatched junction bases numbered 8, after V lost 8 bases and J lost 3 bases. Germline CDR1 reads MNHEY; CDR2 reads SMNVEV (reference sequence). The CDR3 is 14 residues long. Sequences were obtained from glioma tissue, nonneoplastic brain tissue, or PBMCs (not recorded which). The sequence was collected from a human donor with low-grade glioma or glioblastoma, undergoing nonglioma brain surgery, or in good health (not recorded which). This chain connects TRBV27 to TRBJ1-1; 8 bases agree with TRBD1. The CDR3 is CASGRQGLYTEAFF. In DNA, the CDR3 is TGTGCCAGCGGGAGACAGGGGTTGTACACTGAAGCTTTCTTT.